This TCR beta chain was captured in a study of T cell repertoires in cytomegalovirus infection. The CDR3 extends over 12 amino acids. The V end was cut by 3 bases, the J end by 7 bases, with 9 bases between. Germline lookup yields CDR1 SGHAT and CDR2 FQNNGV. Turning to this clonotype: Its antigen is unknown.

One entry per CDR3 protein results from TCRdb running MiXCR on the reads. The sample records approximately 730,000 distinct CDR3 sequences, approximately 33% being singletons. Broader study findings: Cumulative public TCR beta family frequency identified carriers of CMV plus the relevant HLA.

The sequence was collected from a human donor in good health (CMV status not recorded). Some clones in this sample may be carry-over from other donors' samples. This specimen was cultured PBMCs, taken from culture after CMV antigen stimulation. V is TRBV11-2 and J is TRBJ1-1; D possibly corresponds to TRBD1 (5 bases). The CDR3 protein is CASSLSDSEAFF. Written as DNA, the CDR3 is TGTGCCAGCAGCTTGAGCGACAGTGAAGCTTTCTTT.